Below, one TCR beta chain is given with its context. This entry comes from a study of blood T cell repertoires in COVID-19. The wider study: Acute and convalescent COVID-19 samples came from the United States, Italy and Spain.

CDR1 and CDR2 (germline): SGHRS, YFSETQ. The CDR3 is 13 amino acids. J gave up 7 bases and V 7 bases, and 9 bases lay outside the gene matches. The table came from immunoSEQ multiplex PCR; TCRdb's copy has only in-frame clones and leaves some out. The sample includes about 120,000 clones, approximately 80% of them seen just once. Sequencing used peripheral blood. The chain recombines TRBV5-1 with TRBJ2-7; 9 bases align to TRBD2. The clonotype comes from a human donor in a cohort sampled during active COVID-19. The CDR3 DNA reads TGCGCCAGCGGATTAGCGGGAGCAAGAGAGCAGTACTTC. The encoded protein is CASGLAGAREQYF.